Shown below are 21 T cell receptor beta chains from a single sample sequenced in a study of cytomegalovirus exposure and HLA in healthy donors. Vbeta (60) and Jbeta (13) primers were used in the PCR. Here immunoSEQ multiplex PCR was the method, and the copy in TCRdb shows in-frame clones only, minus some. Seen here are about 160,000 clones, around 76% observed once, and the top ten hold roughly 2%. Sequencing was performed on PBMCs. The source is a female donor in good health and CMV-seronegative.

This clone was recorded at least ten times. CDR3 loop: CASSLAGPRTEAFF. CDR3 nucleotide sequence: TGTGCCAGCAGCTTGGCAGGGCCGAGGACTGAAGCTTTCTTT. The chain uses TRBV5-4 and TRBJ1-1, with D maybe TRBD1 (5 bases). The germline V gene has CDR1 SGHNT and CDR2 YYREEE (reference sequence). V was clipped by 0 bases and J by 5 bases, with 11 bases between them. This CDR3 region has 14 residues.

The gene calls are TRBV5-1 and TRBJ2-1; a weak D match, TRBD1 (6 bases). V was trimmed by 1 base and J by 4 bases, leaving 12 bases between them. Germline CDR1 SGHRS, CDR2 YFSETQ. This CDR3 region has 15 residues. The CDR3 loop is CASSLLQGLYNEQFF. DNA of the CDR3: TGCGCCAGCAGCTTGCTGCAGGGGTTATACAATGAGCAGTTCTTC.

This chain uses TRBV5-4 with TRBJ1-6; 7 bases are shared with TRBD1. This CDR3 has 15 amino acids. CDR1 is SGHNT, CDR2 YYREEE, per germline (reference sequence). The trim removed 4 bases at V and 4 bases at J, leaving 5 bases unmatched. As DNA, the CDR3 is TGTGCCAGCAGCGTCAGACAGGGATATAATTCACCCCTCCACTTT. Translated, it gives CASSVRQGYNSPLHF.

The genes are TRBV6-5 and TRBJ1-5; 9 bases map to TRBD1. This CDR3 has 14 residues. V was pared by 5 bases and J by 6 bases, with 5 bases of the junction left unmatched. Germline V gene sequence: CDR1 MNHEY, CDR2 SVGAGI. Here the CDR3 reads CASSGDREGQPQHF. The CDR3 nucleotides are TGTGCCAGCAGTGGGGACAGGGAGGGTCAGCCCCAGCATTTT.

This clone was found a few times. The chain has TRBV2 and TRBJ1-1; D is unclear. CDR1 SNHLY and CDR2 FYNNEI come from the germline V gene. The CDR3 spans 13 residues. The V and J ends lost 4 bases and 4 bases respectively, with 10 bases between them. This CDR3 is CASSVEVGTEAFF. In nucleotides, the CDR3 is TGTGCCAGCAGTGTGGAGGTTGGCACTGAAGCTTTCTTT.

The CDR3 bases are TGCAGCGTTACAGAACATCCACAAAGCGAGCAGTACTTC. It specifies CSVTEHPQSEQYF. V gene TRBV29-1 combines with J gene TRBJ2-7; D is uncertain. V dropped 5 bases and J dropped 6 bases, with 17 bases sitting between them. The CDR3 totals 13 residues. Germline values: CDR1 SQVTM, CDR2 ANQGSEA.

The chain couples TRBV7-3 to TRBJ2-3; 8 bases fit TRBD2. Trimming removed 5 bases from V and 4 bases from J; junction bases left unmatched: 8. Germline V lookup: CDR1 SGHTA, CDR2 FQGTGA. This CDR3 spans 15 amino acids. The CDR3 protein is CASSATGLEADTQYF. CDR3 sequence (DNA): TGTGCCAGCAGCGCAACGGGACTAGAGGCAGATACGCAGTATTTT.

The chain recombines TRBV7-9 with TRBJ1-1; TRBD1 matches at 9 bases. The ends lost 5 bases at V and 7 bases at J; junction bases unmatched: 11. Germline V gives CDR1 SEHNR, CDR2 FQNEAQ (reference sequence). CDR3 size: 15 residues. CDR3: CASSPGDRAKDEAFF. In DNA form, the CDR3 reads TGTGCCAGCAGCCCCGGGGACAGGGCGAAGGATGAAGCTTTCTTT.

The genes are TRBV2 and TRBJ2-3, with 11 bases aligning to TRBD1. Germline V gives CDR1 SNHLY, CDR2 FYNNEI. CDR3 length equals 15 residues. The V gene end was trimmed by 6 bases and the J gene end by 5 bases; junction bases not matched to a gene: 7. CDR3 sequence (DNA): TGTGCCAGCAGCGGGGACAGGGGGTCGATAGATACGCAGTATTTT. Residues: CASSGDRGSIDTQYF.

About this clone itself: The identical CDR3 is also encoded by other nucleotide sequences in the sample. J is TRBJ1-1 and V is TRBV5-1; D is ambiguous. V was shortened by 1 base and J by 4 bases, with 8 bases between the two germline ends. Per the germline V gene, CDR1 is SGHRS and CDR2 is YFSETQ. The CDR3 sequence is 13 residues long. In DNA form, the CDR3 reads TGCGCCAGCAGCTTGCGTGGAGGCACTGAAGCTTTCTTT. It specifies CASSLRGGTEAFF.

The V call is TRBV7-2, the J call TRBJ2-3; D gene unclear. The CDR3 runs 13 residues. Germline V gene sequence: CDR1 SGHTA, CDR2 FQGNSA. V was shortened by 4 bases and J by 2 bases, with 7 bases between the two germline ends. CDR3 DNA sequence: TGTGCCAGCAGCTCACAATCCACAGATACGCAGTATTTT. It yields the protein CASSSQSTDTQYF.

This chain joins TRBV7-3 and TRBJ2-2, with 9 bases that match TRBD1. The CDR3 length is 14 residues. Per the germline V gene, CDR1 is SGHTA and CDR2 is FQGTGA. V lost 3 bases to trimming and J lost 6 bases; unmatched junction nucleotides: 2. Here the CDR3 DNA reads TGTGCCAGCAGCTTTGACAGGGGGTCCGGGGAGCTGTTTTTT. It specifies CASSFDRGSGELFF.

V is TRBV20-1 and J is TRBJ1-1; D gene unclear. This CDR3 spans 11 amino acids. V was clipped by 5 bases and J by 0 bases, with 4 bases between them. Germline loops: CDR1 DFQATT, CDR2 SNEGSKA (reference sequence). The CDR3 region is CSALLNTEAFF. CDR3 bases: TGCAGTGCTTTATTGAACACTGAAGCTTTCTTT.

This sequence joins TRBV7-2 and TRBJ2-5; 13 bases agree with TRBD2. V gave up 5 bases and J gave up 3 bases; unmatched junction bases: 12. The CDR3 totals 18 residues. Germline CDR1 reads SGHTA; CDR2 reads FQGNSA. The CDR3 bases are TGTGCCAGCAGCCCCATTCTAGGGACTAGCGGGATCAAAGAGACCCAGTACTTC. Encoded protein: CASSPILGTSGIKETQYF.

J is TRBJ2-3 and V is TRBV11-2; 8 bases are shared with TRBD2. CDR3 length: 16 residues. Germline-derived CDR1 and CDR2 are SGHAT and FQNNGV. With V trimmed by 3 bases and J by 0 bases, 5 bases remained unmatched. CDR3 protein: CASSFGRGGSTDTQYF. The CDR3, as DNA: TGTGCCAGCAGCTTCGGCCGGGGGGGGAGCACAGATACGCAGTATTTT.

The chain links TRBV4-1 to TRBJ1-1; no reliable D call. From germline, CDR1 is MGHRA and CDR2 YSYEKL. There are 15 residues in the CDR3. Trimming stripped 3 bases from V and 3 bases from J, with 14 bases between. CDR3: CASSHLGAADTEAFF. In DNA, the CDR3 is TGCGCCAGCAGCCATTTAGGCGCCGCGGACACTGAAGCTTTCTTT.

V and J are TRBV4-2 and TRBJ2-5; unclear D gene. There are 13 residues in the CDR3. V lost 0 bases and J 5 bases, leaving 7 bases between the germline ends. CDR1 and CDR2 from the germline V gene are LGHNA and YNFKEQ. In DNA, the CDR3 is TGTGCCAGCAGCCAAGAGACCAGGGAGACCCAGTACTTC. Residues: CASSQETRETQYF.

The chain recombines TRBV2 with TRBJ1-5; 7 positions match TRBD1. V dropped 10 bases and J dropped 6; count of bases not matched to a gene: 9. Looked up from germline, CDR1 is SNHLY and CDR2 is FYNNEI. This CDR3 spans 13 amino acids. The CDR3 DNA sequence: TGTGCCACTCGCGGGGACAGTGCTCAGCCCCAGCATTTT. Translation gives CATRGDSAQPQHF.

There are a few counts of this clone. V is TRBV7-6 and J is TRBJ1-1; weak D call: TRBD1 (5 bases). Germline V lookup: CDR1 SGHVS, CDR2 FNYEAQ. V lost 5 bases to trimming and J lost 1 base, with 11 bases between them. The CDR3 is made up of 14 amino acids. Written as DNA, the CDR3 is TGTGCCAGCAGCCCCCGGGGGGGGAACACTGAAGCTTTCTTT. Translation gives CASSPRGGNTEAFF.

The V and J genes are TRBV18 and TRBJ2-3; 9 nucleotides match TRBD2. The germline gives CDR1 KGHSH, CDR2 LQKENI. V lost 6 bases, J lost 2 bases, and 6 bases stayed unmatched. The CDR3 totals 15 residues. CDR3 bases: TGTGCCAGCTCTCGTAGCGGGAGTTACACAGATACGCAGTATTTT. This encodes CASSRSGSYTDTQYF.

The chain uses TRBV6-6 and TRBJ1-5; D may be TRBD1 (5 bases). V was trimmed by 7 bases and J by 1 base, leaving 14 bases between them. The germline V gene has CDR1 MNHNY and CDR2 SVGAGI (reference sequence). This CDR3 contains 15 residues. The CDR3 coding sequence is TGTGCCAGCATCAACTCCGCAGGGAGCAATCAGCCCCAGCATTTT. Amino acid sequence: CASINSAGSNQPQHF.